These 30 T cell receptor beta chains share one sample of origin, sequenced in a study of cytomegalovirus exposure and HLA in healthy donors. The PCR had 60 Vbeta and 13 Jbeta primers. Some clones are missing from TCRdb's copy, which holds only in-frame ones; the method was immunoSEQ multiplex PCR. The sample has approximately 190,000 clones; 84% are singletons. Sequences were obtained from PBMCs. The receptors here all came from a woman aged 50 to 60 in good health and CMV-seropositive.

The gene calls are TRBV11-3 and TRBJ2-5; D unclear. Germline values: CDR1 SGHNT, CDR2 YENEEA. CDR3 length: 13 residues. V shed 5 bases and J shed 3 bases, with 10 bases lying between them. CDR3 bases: TGTGCCAGCAGCCGCGGCGCCGAAGAGACCCAGTACTTC. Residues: CASSRGAEETQYF.

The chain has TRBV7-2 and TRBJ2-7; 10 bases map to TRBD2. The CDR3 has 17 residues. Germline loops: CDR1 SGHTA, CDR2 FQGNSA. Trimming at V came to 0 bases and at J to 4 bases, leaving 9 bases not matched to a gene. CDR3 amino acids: CASSLAGERGGRYEQYF. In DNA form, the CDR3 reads TGTGCCAGCAGCTTAGCGGGGGAGCGGGGGGGCCGGTACGAGCAGTACTTC.

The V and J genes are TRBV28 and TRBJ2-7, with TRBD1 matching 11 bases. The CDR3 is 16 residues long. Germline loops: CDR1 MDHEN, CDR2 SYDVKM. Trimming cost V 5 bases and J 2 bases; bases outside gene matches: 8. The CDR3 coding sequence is TGTGCCAGCAGTCTAGGGACAGGGGGGGCAACCTACGAGCAGTACTTC. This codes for CASSLGTGGATYEQYF. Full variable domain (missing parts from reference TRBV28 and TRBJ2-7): DVKVTQSSRYLVKRTGEKVFLECVQDMDHENMFWYRQDPGLGLRLIYFSYDVKMKEKGDIPEGYSVSREKKERFSLILESASTNQTSMYLCASSLGTGGATYEQYFGPGTRLTVT.

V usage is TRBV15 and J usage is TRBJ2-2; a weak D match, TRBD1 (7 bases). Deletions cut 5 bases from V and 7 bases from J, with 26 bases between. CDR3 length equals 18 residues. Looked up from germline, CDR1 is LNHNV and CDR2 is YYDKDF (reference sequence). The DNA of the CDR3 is TGTGCCACCAGCGGACGGACGTGGAGGGGGCGGGACGGCGGGGAGCTGTTTTTT. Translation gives CATSGRTWRGRDGGELFF.

CDR3 amino acids: CASSPDPGQGYEQYF. CDR3 DNA: TGTGCCAGCAGCCCAGACCCGGGACAGGGTTACGAGCAGTACTTC. The chain combines TRBV5-4 with TRBJ2-7; 9 bases map to TRBD1. CDR3 length equals 15 residues. The germline gives CDR1 SGHNT, CDR2 YYREEE (reference sequence). The J segment lost 4 bases and the V segment lost 4 bases, leaving 9 bases of the junction unmatched.

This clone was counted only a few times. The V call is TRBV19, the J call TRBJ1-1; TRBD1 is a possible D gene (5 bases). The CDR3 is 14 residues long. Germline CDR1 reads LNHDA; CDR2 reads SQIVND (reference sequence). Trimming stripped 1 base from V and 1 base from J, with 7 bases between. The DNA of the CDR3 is TGTGCCAGTAGTATAGCTAGGGGGAACACTGAAGCTTTCTTT. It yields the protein CASSIARGNTEAFF.

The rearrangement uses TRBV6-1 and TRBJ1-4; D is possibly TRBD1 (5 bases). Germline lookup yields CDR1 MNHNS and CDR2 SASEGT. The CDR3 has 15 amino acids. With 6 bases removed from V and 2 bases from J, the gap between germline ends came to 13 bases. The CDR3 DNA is TGTGCCAGCAGGAAAGGGGTGGGGACTAATGAAAAACTGTTTTTT. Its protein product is CASRKGVGTNEKLFF.

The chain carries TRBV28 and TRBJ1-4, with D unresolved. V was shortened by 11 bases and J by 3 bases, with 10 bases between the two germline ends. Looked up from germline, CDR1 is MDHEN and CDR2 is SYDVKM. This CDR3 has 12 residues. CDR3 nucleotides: TGTGCCTCTTTTAGAGCTAATGAAAAACTGTTTTTT. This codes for CASFRANEKLFF.

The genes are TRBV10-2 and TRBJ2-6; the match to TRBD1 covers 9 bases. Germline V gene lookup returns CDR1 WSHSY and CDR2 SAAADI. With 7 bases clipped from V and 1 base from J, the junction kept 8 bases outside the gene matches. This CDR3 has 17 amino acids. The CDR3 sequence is CASTPGQGISGANVLTF. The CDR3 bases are TGCGCCAGCACACCGGGACAGGGTATATCTGGGGCCAACGTCCTGACTTTC.

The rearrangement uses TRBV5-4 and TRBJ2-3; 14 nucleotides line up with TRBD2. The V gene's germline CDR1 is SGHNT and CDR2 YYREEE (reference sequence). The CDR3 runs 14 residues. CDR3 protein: CGTSGGWGTDTQYF. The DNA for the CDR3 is TGTGGGACTAGCGGGGGGTGGGGGACAGATACGCAGTATTTT.

CDR3 residues: CASSQGGGGAYEQYF. CDR3 bases: TGCGCCAGCAGCCAAGGTGGCGGGGGGGCGTACGAGCAGTACTTC. The rearrangement links TRBV4-1 to TRBJ2-7; 9 bases fit TRBD2. After removal of 1 base from V and 4 bases from J, the junction contained 5 bases not matched to a gene. The germline V gene has CDR1 MGHRA and CDR2 YSYEKL. The CDR3 consists of 15 residues.

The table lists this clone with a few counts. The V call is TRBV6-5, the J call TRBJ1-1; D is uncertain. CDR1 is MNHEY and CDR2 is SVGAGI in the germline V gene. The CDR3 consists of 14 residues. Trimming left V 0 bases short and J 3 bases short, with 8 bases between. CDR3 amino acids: CASSYSDGDTEAFF. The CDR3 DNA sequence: TGTGCCAGCAGTTACTCGGATGGAGACACTGAAGCTTTCTTT.

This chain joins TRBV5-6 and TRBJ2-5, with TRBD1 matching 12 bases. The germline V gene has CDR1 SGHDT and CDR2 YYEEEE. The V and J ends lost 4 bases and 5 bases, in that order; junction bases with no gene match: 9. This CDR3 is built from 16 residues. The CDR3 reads CASSPGTGGRYETQYF. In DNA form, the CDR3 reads TGTGCCAGCAGCCCCGGGACAGGGGGCAGGTACGAGACCCAGTACTTC.

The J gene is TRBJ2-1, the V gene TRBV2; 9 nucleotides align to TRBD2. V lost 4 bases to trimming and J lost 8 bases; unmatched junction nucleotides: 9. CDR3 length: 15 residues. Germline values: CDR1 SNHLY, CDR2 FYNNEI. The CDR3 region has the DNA TGTGCCAGCAGTGCTCAGGGCGGGGGGGCCCATGAGCAGTTCTTC. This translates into CASSAQGGGAHEQFF.

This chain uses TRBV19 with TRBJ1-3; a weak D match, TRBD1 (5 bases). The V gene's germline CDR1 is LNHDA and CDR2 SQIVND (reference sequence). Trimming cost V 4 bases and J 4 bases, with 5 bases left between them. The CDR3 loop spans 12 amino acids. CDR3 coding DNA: TGTGCCAGTAGTACAGGGGGAAACACCATATATTTT. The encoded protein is CASSTGGNTIYF.

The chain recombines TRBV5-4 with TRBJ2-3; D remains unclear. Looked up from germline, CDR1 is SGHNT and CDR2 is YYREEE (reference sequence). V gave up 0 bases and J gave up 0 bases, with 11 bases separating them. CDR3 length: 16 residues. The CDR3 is CASSLVTNPSTDTQYF. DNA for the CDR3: TGTGCCAGCAGCTTGGTCACAAATCCAAGCACAGATACGCAGTATTTT.

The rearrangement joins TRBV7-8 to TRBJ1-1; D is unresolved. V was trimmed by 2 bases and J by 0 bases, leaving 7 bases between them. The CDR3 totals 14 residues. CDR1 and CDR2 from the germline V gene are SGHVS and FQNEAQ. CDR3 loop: CASSLRQMNTEAFF. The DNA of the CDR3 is TGTGCCAGCAGCTTACGCCAGATGAACACTGAAGCTTTCTTT.

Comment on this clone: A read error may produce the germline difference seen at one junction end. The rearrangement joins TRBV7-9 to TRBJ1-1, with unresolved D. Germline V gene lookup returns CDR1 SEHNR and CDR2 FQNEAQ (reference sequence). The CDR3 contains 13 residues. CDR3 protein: CSSSLVRNTEAFF. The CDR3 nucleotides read TGTTCCAGCAGCCTTGTTCGGAACACTGAAGCTTTCTTT.

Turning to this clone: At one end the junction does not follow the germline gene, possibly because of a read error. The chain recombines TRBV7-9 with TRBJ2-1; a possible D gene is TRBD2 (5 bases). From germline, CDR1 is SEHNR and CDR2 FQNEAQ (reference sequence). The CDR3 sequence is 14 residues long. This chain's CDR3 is CSSSFRGPYNEQFF. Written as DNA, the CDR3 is TGTTCCAGCAGCTTCAGAGGGCCCTACAATGAGCAGTTCTTC.

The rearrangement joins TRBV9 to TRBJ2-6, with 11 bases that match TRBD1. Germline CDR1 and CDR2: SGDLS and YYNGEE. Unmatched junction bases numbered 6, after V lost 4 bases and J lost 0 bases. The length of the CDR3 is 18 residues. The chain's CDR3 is CASSSGQGGASGANVLTF. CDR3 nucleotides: TGTGCCAGCAGCTCGGGACAGGGGGGGGCCTCTGGGGCCAACGTCCTGACTTTC.

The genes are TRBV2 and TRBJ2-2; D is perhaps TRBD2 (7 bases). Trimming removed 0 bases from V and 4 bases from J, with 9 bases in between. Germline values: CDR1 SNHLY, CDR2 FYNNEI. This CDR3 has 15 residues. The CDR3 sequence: CASSEAGGPTGELFF. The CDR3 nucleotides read TGTGCCAGCAGTGAAGCGGGGGGGCCCACCGGGGAGCTGTTTTTT.

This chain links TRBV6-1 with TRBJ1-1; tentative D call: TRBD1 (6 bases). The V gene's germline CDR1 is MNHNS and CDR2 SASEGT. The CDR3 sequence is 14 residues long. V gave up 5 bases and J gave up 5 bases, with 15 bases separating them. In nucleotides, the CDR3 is TGTGCCAGCAGTTCGAGCTCTGGACAGACTGAAGCTTTCTTT. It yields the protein CASSSSSGQTEAFF.

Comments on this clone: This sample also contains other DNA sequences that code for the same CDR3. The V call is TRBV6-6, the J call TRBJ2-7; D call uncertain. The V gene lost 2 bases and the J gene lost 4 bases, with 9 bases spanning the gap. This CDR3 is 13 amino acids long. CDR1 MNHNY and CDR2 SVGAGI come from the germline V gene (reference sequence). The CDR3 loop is CASSYGQLYEQYF. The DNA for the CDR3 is TGTGCCAGCAGTTACGGGCAGCTTTACGAGCAGTACTTC.

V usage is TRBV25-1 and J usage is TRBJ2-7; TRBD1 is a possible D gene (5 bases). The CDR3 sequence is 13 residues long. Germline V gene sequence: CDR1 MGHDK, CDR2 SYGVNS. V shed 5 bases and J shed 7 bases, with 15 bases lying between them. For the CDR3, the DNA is TGTGCCAGCAGTCAGGGCCCCGTAGTAGAGCAGTACTTC. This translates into CASSQGPVVEQYF.

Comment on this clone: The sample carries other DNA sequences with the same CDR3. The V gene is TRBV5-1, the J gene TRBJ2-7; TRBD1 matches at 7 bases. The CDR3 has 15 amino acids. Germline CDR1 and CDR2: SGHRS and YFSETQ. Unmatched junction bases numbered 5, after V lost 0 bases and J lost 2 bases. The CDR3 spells CASSLGGTATYEQYF. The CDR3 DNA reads TGCGCCAGCAGCTTGGGGGGGACAGCAACCTACGAGCAGTACTTC.

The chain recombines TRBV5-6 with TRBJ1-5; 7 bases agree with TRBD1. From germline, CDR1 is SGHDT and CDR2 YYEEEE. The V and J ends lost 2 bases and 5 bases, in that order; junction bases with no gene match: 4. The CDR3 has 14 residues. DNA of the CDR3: TGTGCCAGCAGCTTACAGGGGAAGTATCAGCCCCAGCATTTT. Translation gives CASSLQGKYQPQHF.

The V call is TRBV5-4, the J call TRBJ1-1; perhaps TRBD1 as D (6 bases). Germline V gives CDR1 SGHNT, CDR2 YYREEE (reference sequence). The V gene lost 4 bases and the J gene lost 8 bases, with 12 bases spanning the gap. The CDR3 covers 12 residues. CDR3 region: CASSRGQLEAFF. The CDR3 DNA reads TGTGCCAGCAGCCGTGGACAGTTAGAAGCTTTCTTT.

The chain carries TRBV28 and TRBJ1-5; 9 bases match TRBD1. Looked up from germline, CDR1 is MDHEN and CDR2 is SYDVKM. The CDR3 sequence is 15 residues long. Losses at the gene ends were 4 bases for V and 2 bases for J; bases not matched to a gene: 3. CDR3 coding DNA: TGTGCCAGCAGTTCGGACAGGGGTGGCAATCAGCCCCAGCATTTT. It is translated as CASSSDRGGNQPQHF.

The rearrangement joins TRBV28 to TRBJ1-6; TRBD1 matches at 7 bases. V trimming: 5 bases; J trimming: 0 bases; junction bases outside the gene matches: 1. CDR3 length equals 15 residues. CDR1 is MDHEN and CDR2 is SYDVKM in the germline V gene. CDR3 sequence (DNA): TGTGCCAGCAGTCAGGGGGGCTCCTATAATTCACCCCTCCACTTT. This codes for CASSQGGSYNSPLHF.

The CDR3 loop reads CATSRANTGNQETQYF. In DNA form, the CDR3 reads TGTGCCACCAGCAGAGCTAATACAGGGAACCAAGAGACCCAGTACTTC. V is TRBV15 and J is TRBJ2-5; TRBD1 might be the D (6 bases). Per germline, CDR1 LNHNV and CDR2 YYDKDF (reference sequence). The CDR3 is 16 amino acids. Trimming left V 1 base short and J 0 bases short, with 12 bases between.